This T cell receptor beta chain was identified during a study of OX40 agonist ivuxolimab in advanced cancers. Whole-study context: Patients enrolled in dose escalation were diagnosed with hepatocellular carcinoma, melanoma, renal cell or head and neck cancer.

The CDR3 is 14 residues long. V was trimmed by 6 bases and J by 7 bases, leaving 16 bases between them. The germline V gene has CDR1 MNHEY and CDR2 SMNVEV (reference sequence). Generated by immunoSEQ multiplex PCR, the TCRdb table keeps only in-frame clones and is missing some. The data show 15,000 to 20,000 clones, 73% seen once. The sequence was obtained from an adult with an advanced solid tumor such as melanoma, head and neck, liver or kidney cancer. The sequenced sample was CD4+ or CD8+ T cells sorted from blood, obtained in a trial of the OX40 agonist ivuxolimab. The rearrangement joins TRBV27 to TRBJ2-1; possible D gene TRBD2, 7 bases. CDR3 sequence: CASRVGRGYNEQFF. The CDR3 DNA reads as TGTGCCAGCAGGGTGGGGAGGGGGTATAATGAGCAGTTCTTC.